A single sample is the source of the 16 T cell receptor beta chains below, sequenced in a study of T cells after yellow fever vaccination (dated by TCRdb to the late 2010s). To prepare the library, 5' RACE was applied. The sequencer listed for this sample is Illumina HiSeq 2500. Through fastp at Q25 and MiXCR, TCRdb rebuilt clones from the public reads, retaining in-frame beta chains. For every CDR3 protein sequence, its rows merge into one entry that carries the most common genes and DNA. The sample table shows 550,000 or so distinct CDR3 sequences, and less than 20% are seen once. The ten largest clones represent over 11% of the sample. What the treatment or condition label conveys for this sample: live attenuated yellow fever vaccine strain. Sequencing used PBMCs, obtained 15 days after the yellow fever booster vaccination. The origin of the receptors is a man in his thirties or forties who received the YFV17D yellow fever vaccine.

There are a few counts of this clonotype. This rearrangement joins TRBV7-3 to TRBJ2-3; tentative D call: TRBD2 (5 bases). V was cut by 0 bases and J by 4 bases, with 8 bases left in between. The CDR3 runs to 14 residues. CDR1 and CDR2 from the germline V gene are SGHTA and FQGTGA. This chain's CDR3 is CASSLTPGSDTQYF. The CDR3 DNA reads TGTGCCAGCAGCTTAACCCCGGGGTCAGATACGCAGTATTTT.

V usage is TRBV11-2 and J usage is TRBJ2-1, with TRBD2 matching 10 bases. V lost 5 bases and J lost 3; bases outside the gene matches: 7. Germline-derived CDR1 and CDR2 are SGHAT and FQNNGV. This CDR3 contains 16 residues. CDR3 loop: CASSRTAGGIYNEQFF. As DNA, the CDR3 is TGTGCCAGCAGCCGGACAGCGGGAGGGATCTACAATGAGCAGTTCTTC.

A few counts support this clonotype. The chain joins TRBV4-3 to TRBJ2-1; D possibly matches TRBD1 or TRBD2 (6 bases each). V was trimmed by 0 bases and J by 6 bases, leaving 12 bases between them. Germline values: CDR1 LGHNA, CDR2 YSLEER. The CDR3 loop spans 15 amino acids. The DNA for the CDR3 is TGCGCCAGCAGCCAAGAGGTAGGGGGAGGCAATGAGCAGTTCTTC. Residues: CASSQEVGGGNEQFF.

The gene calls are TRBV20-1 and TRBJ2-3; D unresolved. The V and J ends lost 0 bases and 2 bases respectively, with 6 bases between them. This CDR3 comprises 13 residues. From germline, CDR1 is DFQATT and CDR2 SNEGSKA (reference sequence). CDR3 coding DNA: TGCAGTGCTAGAGAGGGATTCACAGATACGCAGTATTTT. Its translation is CSAREGFTDTQYF.

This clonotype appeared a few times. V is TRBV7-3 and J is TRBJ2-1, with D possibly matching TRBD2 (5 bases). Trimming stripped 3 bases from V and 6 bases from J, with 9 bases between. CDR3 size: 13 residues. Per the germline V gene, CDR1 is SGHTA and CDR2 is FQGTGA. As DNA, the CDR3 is TGTGCCAGCAGCTTCCAAGGAGGCAATGAGCAGTTCTTC. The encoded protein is CASSFQGGNEQFF.

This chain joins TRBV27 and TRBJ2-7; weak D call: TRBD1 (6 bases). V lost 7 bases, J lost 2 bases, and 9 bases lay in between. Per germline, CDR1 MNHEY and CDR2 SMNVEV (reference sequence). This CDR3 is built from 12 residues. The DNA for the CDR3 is TGTGCCAGCAAGACAGGACCCTACGAGCAGTACTTC. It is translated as CASKTGPYEQYF.

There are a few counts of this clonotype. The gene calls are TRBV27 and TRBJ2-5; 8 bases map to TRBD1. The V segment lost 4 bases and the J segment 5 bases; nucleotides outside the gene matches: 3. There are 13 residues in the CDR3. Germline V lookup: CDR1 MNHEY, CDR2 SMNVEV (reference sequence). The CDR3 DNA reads TGTGCCAGCAGTTGGGACAGGACCGAGACCCAGTACTTC. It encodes CASSWDRTETQYF.

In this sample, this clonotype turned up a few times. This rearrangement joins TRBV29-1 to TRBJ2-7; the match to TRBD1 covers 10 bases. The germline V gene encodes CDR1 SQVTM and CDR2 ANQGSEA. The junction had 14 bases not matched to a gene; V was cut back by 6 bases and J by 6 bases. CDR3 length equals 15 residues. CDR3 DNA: TGCAGCGTCCTACCACGGGACAGGGGAGGGGGCGAGCAGTACTTC. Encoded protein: CSVLPRDRGGGEQYF.

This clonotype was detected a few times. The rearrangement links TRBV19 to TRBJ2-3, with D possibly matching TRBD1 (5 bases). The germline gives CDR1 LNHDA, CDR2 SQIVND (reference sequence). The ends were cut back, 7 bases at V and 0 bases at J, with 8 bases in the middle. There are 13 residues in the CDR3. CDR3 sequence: CASMHRSTDTQYF. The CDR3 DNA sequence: TGTGCCAGTATGCACAGGAGCACAGATACGCAGTATTTT.

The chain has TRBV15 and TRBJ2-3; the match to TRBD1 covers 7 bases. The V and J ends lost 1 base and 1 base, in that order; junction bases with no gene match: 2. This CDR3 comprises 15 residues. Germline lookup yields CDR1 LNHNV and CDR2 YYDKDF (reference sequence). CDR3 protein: CATSRGDSRTDTQYF. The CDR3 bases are TGTGCCACCAGCAGAGGGGACAGTCGCACAGATACGCAGTATTTT.

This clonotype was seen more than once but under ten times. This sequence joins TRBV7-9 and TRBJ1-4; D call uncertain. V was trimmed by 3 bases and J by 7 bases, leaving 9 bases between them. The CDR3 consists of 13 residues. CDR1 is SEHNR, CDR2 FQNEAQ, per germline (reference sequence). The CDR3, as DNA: TGTGCCAGCAGCTTGGCCAGCAGTGAAAAACTGTTTTTT. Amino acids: CASSLASSEKLFF. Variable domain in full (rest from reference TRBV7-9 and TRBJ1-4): DTGVSQNPRHKITKRGQNVTFRCDPISEHNRLYWYRQTLGQGPEFLTYFQNEAQLEKSRLLSDRFSAERPKGSFSTLEIQRTEQGDSAMYLCASSLASSEKLFFGSGTQLSVL.

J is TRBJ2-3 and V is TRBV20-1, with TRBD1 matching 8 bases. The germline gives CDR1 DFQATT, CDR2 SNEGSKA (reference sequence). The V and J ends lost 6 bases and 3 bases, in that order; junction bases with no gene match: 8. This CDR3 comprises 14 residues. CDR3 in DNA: TGCAGTGCCCAGACAGGGGAAATTACAGATACGCAGTATTTT. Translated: CSAQTGEITDTQYF.

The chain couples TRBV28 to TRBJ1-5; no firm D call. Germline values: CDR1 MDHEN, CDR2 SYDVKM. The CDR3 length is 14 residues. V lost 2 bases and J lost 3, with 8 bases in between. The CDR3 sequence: CASSLAGNNQPQHF. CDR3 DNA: TGTGCCAGCAGTTTAGCGGGGAACAATCAGCCCCAGCATTTT.

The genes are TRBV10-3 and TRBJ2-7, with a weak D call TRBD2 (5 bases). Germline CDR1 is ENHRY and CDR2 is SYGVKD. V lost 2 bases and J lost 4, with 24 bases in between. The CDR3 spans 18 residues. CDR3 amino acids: CAISETNLAGRIEYEQYF. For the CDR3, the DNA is TGTGCCATCAGTGAGACCAACTTGGCGGGCCGGATCGAGTACGAGCAGTACTTC.

The CDR3 DNA sequence: TGCGCCAGCAGCGCTCACGGGACACCAACCTACGAGCAGTACTTC. As protein: CASSAHGTPTYEQYF. The chain recombines TRBV5-1 with TRBJ2-7; D is possibly TRBD1 (6 bases). The CDR3 is 15 amino acids. V was shortened by 4 bases and J by 2 bases, with 16 bases between the two germline ends. From germline, CDR1 is SGHRS and CDR2 YFSETQ.

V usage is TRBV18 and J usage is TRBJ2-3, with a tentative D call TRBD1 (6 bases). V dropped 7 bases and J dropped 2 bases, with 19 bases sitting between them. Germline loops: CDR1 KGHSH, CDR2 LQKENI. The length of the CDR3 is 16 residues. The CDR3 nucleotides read TGTGCCAGCTTACAAGGAGACAGGCTCACCACAGATACGCAGTATTTT. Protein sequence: CASLQGDRLTTDTQYF.